Detailed here is one T cell receptor (beta chain). Antigen specificity is unknown. Assay used: immunoSEQ multiplex PCR; TCRdb lists only in-frame clones, some missing. The table lists about 68,000 clones, roughly 84% of them singletons. This record belongs to a study of OX40 agonist ivuxolimab in advanced cancers. Study in general: Patients were roughly 83% male with ages roughly 20 to 80, mean roughly 64. Partial responses were recorded for three patients, including one with hepatocellular carcinoma and two with cutaneous melanoma.

Study results and limitations: Part of the nonresponder group also had normalized T-cell clonal expansion that was low. The work left the antigen specificity of expanded peripheral T cells undetermined.

The material was CD4+ or CD8+ T cells sorted from blood, obtained in a trial of the OX40 agonist ivuxolimab. The sequence came from an adult with an advanced solid tumor such as melanoma, head and neck, liver or kidney cancer.

CDR3 coding DNA: TGCGCCAGCAGCTCACCTTCCCGGGGCCCCCCCGTAGAAAACGAAAAACTGTTTTTT. Protein: CASSSPSRGPPVENEKLFF. This chain joins TRBV4-1 and TRBJ1-4, with D perhaps TRBD1 (5 bases). This CDR3 is built from 19 residues. CDR1 is MGHRA, CDR2 YSYEKL, per germline. V was clipped by 5 bases and J by 8 bases, with 30 bases between them.